The 24 T cell receptor beta chains below all came from one sample that was sequenced in a study of CD8 T cells in ankylosing spondylitis. From the 5' RACE reads, TCRdb called clonotypes with MiXCR, one entry per CDR3 protein. The sample includes 220,000 or so distinct CDR3 sequences, more than 9% of them seen just once. Sequencing was performed on blood, either unsorted or a sorted T cell fraction (not recorded which). These receptor sequences come from a male donor with ankylosing spondylitis or in good health (not recorded which).

The J gene is TRBJ2-1, the V gene TRBV13; the match to TRBD2 covers 8 bases. This CDR3 spans 18 amino acids. Germline CDR1 is PRHDT and CDR2 is FYEKMQ (reference sequence). Trimming cost V 2 bases and J 8 bases; bases outside gene matches: 17. CDR3 region: CASSLFSFRVAGMDEQFF. The CDR3 nucleotides are TGTGCCAGCAGCTTATTCTCCTTCAGGGTAGCGGGGATGGATGAGCAGTTCTTC.

This clonotype has just a few counts. V gene TRBV5-6 combines with J gene TRBJ2-2, with D possibly matching TRBD2 (5 bases). The germline gives CDR1 SGHDT, CDR2 YYEEEE. The CDR3 contains 13 residues. Trimming shortened V by 3 bases and J by 7 bases, and 10 bases separated the two germline ends. The CDR3 sequence is CASSSDWDGELFF. The DNA of the CDR3 is TGTGCCAGCAGCTCGGACTGGGACGGGGAGCTGTTTTTT.

The sample holds many counts of this clonotype. V and J are TRBV3-1 and TRBJ2-1, with 11 positions matching TRBD2. With V trimmed by 4 bases and J by 5 bases, 10 bases remained unmatched. CDR1 LGHDT and CDR2 YNNKEL come from the germline V gene (reference sequence). The CDR3 spans 17 residues. The CDR3 DNA reads as TGTGCCAGCAGCCCCCTTCTCTTAGCGGGGGGGAACAATGAGCAGTTCTTC. Its translation is CASSPLLLAGGNNEQFF.

This clonotype was observed at least ten times. V is TRBV4-2 and J is TRBJ2-3; 13 bases line up with TRBD2. CDR1 is LGHNA and CDR2 is YNFKEQ in the germline V gene. J gave up 4 bases and V 2 bases, and 6 bases lay outside the gene matches. The CDR3 loop spans 17 amino acids. CDR3 in amino acids: CASSQPLAGGFADTQYF. The CDR3 bases are TGTGCCAGCAGCCAACCACTAGCGGGGGGGTTCGCAGATACGCAGTATTTT.

This clonotype was found a few times. The gene calls are TRBV20-1 and TRBJ2-6; 9 nucleotides match TRBD1. This CDR3 contains 16 residues. Germline V gene data show CDR1 as DFQATT and CDR2 as SNEGSKA (reference sequence). Losses at the gene ends were 5 bases for V and 0 bases for J; bases not matched to a gene: 5. The CDR3, as DNA: TGCAGTGCTTCACAGGGGGCCTACTCTGGGGCCAACGTCCTGACTTTC. As protein: CSASQGAYSGANVLTF.

Many counts were recorded for this clonotype. The chain combines TRBV5-1 with TRBJ2-4; no clear D gene. V was cut by 0 bases and J by 3 bases, with 13 bases left in between. This CDR3 has 16 residues. From germline, CDR1 is SGHRS and CDR2 YFSETQ. CDR3 protein: CASSLAVGQGKNIQYF. The CDR3 DNA is TGCGCCAGCAGCTTGGCCGTAGGGCAAGGCAAAAACATTCAGTACTTC.

This clonotype was recorded at least ten times. This chain connects TRBV6-6 to TRBJ2-7, with 8 bases aligning to TRBD1. Germline trimming cut 5 bases from V and 3 bases from J; bases unmatched to any gene: 0. Germline-derived CDR1 and CDR2 are MNHNY and SVGAGI (reference sequence). CDR3 size: 12 residues. The CDR3: CASSDRGYEQYF. The CDR3 region has the DNA TGTGCCAGCAGTGACAGGGGCTACGAGCAGTACTTC.

This clonotype was observed many times. The chain uses TRBV12-3 or TRBV12-4 and TRBJ2-1, with 9 bases lining up with TRBD1. The J segment lost 10 bases and the V segment lost 6 bases, leaving 7 bases of the junction unmatched. This CDR3 has 13 amino acids. This CDR3 is CASSLDRGDEQFF. The CDR3 nucleotides read TGTGCCAGCAGCTTGGACAGGGGAGACGAGCAGTTCTTC.

This clonotype has at least ten counts. The V call is TRBV5-1, the J call TRBJ1-1; 7 positions agree with TRBD1. V was pared by 3 bases and J by 1 base, with 6 bases of the junction left unmatched. The CDR3 covers 15 residues. CDR1 and CDR2 (germline): SGHRS, YFSETQ. CDR3 nucleotide sequence: TGCGCCAGCAGCTCACGGGGGACAGAGAACACTGAAGCTTTCTTT. Protein sequence: CASSSRGTENTEAFF.

This clonotype came up many times. V and J are TRBV6-1 and TRBJ1-2; D perhaps matches TRBD1 (5 bases). The germline V and J ends were trimmed by 6 bases and 1 base, with 9 bases remaining between them. Germline CDR1 and CDR2: MNHNS and SASEGT. The CDR3 length is 13 residues. In DNA form, the CDR3 reads TGTGCCAGCAGAATAGGGGATAACTATGGCTACACCTTC. It specifies CASRIGDNYGYTF.

Ten or more counts support this clonotype. The chain combines TRBV27 with TRBJ2-7; 15 bases map to TRBD2. The trim removed 4 bases at V and 4 bases at J, leaving 11 bases unmatched. The germline CDR1 and CDR2 sequences are MNHEY and SMNVEV (reference sequence). This CDR3 spans 18 amino acids. The CDR3 nucleotides read TGTGCCAGCAGTTCCCCGGGACTAGCGGGGGGCACTTTATACGAGCAGTACTTC. Its protein product is CASSSPGLAGGTLYEQYF.

J is TRBJ2-3 and V is TRBV5-6; D remains ambiguous. The germline V gene has CDR1 SGHDT and CDR2 YYEEEE. The CDR3 contains 15 residues. Trimming shortened V by 4 bases and J by 1 base, and 13 bases separated the two germline ends. DNA for the CDR3: TGTGCCAGCAGCAACTCCCGGTGGGGCACAGATACGCAGTATTTT. This translates into CASSNSRWGTDTQYF.

In DNA, the CDR3 is TGTGCCAGCAGCCCCCCGGGGGGCGGGGTGCTTGGGAATGAGCAGTTCTTC. This translates into CASSPPGGGVLGNEQFF. The genes are TRBV5-6 and TRBJ2-1; D might be TRBD2 (7 bases). Germline V gene sequence: CDR1 SGHDT, CDR2 YYEEEE. Trimming shortened V by 4 bases and J by 7 bases, and 24 bases separated the two germline ends. The CDR3 covers 17 residues.

Concerning this clonotype: This may be a read error: a much more frequent sequence differs by one nucleotide. The V call is TRBV2, the J call TRBJ2-5; a possible D gene is TRBD2 (6 bases). Germline V CDR1 and CDR2: SNHLY, FYNNEI. The V end lost 5 bases, the J end lost 5 bases, and 27 bases lay between the germline ends. This CDR3 spans 18 amino acids. CDR3 sequence (DNA): TGTGCCAGCAGTTTAGCCCGAGGAGCGGCGGGGCATCGGGAGACCCAGTACTTC. Translating it yields CASSLARGAAGHRETQYF.

This clonotype was seen many times. A read error may account for a junction end that differs from germline. The chain links TRBV11-2 to TRBJ2-5; 9 nucleotides align to TRBD2. This CDR3 is 18 amino acids long. In germline, CDR1 is SGHAT, CDR2 FQNNGV. The CDR3 region is CASSLDATGRGGQKTQYF. CDR3 sequence (DNA): TGTGCCAGCAGCTTAGACGCTACGGGGCGGGGGGGCCAAAAGACCCAGTACTTC.

In this sample, this clonotype turned up many times. The chain combines TRBV15 with TRBJ1-3; D might be TRBD1 (5 bases). Trimming pared 3 bases from V and 0 bases from J, leaving 15 bases between. The CDR3 extends over 17 amino acids. In germline, CDR1 is LNHNV, CDR2 YYDKDF (reference sequence). CDR3 loop: CATSSSYRPSSGNTIYF. DNA for the CDR3: TGTGCCACCAGCAGTAGTTACAGGCCGAGCTCTGGAAACACCATATATTTT.

This clonotype came up many times. V and J are TRBV4-1 and TRBJ1-6; 8 bases agree with TRBD1. The CDR3 is 15 amino acids. The junction had 6 bases not matched to a gene; V was cut back by 5 bases and J by 6 bases. Germline-derived CDR1 and CDR2 are MGHRA and YSYEKL. CDR3 loop: CASSTDRGSNSPLHF. The CDR3 DNA is TGCGCCAGCAGCACAGACAGGGGTAGTAATTCACCCCTCCACTTT.

This clonotype was seen repeatedly, ten times or more. This chain uses TRBV7-6 with TRBJ2-5, with 9 bases that match TRBD2. This CDR3 has 17 amino acids. The V segment lost 1 base and the J segment 1 base; nucleotides outside the gene matches: 7. CDR1 and CDR2 from the germline V gene are SGHVS and FNYEAQ. As DNA, the CDR3 is TGTGCCAGCAGCTTAGTAGGTAGCGGGGGATTCCAAGAGACCCAGTACTTC. This gives the protein CASSLVGSGGFQETQYF.

Regarding this clonotype: The junction shows a germline mismatch at one end, possibly a read error. The gene calls are TRBV11-1 and TRBJ1-2, with TRBD1 matching over 9 bases. The CDR3 extends over 18 amino acids. Germline CDR1 is SGHAT and CDR2 is FQDESV (reference sequence). This chain's CDR3 is CTSSLALTGGASNYGYTF. The DNA of the CDR3 is TGTACCAGCAGCTTAGCGTTGACAGGGGGTGCCTCGAACTATGGCTACACCTTC.

This clonotype was seen a handful of times. The chain is built from TRBV5-1 and TRBJ2-7; 7 nucleotides match TRBD1. Trimming cost V 2 bases and J 3 bases; bases outside gene matches: 8. This CDR3 contains 15 residues. CDR1 and CDR2 from the germline V gene are SGHRS and YFSETQ. The CDR3 region is CASSLGTDSLYEQYF. The DNA of the CDR3 is TGCGCCAGCAGCTTAGGGACAGATAGCCTCTACGAGCAGTACTTC. The entire variable domain, with the rest obtained from reference TRBV5-1 and TRBJ2-7, is as follows: KAGVTQTPRYLIKTRGQQVTLSCSPISGHRSVSWYQQTPGQGLQFLFEYFSETQRNKGNFPGRFSGRQFSNSRSEMNVSTLELGDSALYLCASSLGTDSLYEQYFGPGTRLTVT.

This clonotype has just a few counts. This sequence joins TRBV6-1 and TRBJ2-4; 9 nucleotides align to TRBD2. The V gene's germline CDR1 is MNHNS and CDR2 SASEGT. V trimming: 3 bases; J trimming: 8 bases; junction bases outside the gene matches: 11. The CDR3 spans 16 residues. CDR3 region: CASSEPAGGGRDIQYF. The CDR3 nucleotides are TGTGCCAGCAGTGAGCCAGCGGGGGGAGGTAGGGACATTCAGTACTTC.

This clonotype came up many times. The V and J genes are TRBV7-3 and TRBJ2-1; D may correspond to TRBD1 or TRBD2 (6 bases each). Looked up from germline, CDR1 is SGHTA and CDR2 is FQGTGA. The V end was cut by 1 base, the J end by 8 bases, with 15 bases between. This CDR3 has 15 residues. This CDR3 reads CASSLRRDIGDEQFF. The DNA for the CDR3 is TGTGCCAGCAGCTTAAGGAGGGACATAGGGGATGAGCAGTTCTTC.

This chain uses TRBV10-3 with TRBJ1-5; 7 bases align to TRBD1. Germline loops: CDR1 ENHRY, CDR2 SYGVKD. With V trimmed by 7 bases and J by 4 bases, 4 bases remained unmatched. This CDR3 has 13 amino acids. Written as DNA, the CDR3 is TGTGCCATCACATGGGACAGAAATCAGCCCCAGCATTTT. This encodes CAITWDRNQPQHF.

At least ten counts were recorded for this clonotype. This CDR3 is CASSADSHQETQYF. The CDR3 DNA reads as TGTGCCAGCAGCGCCGACAGCCACCAAGAGACCCAGTACTTC. The rearrangement uses TRBV9 and TRBJ2-5, with D perhaps TRBD1 (5 bases). Trimming left V 3 bases short and J 0 bases short, with 9 bases between. Germline V gene lookup returns CDR1 SGDLS and CDR2 YYNGEE. This CDR3 has 14 residues.